The 26 T cell receptor beta chains below were found in one sample sequenced in a study of human T cells and chemical hapten exposure. Time point here: patch test 2, 6 weeks after DPC sensitization. As for treatment: therapeutic diphenylcyclopropenone sensitization with weekly scalp DPC. TCRdb ran MiXCR on the RACE reads and lists one entry per CDR3 protein. The sample lists about 70,000 distinct CDR3 sequences, 8.5% to 9% seen once, with approximately 3.4% in the top ten. The sample in question was whole blood, obtained in connection with sensitization to the hapten diphenylcyclopropenone (DPC). The receptor source for this set is a woman aged 50 to 65 with alopecia areata. Some clones in this sample may be carry-over from other donors' samples.

The table lists this clonotype with many counts. The chain carries TRBV29-1 and TRBJ2-1, with D unresolved. The length of the CDR3 is 14 residues. Per the germline V gene, CDR1 is SQVTM and CDR2 is ANQGSEA. Trimming removed 3 bases from V and 5 bases from J, with 14 bases in between. The CDR3, as DNA: TGCAGCGTTGATCCCCCGACCCCCGACAATGAGCAGTTCTTC. Translating it yields CSVDPPTPDNEQFF.

The table lists this clonotype with a few counts. The CDR3: CASSPHSYNEQFF. CDR3 sequence (DNA): TGTGCCAGCAGCCCCCACTCCTACAATGAGCAGTTCTTC. V usage is TRBV4-2 and J usage is TRBJ2-1; D uncertain. V lost 4 bases, J lost 0 bases, and 4 bases lay in between. Germline CDR1 reads LGHNA; CDR2 reads YNFKEQ. The CDR3 length is 13 residues.

V gene TRBV19 combines with J gene TRBJ1-5, with 8 bases lining up with TRBD1. This CDR3 has 15 residues. Germline trimming cut 1 base from V and 5 bases from J; bases unmatched to any gene: 4. The V gene's germline CDR1 is LNHDA and CDR2 SQIVND (reference sequence). CDR3 protein: CASSIGQGIHQPQHF. The CDR3 DNA sequence: TGTGCCAGTAGTATAGGACAGGGGATCCATCAGCCCCAGCATTTT.

This clonotype was seen more than once but under ten times. V usage is TRBV3-1 and J usage is TRBJ2-5; 12 bases align to TRBD2. CDR3 length: 16 residues. CDR1 LGHDT and CDR2 YNNKEL come from the germline V gene (reference sequence). V trimming: 4 bases; J trimming: 1 base; junction bases outside the gene matches: 4. The CDR3 protein is CASSRRLAGAQETQYF. CDR3 in DNA: TGTGCCAGCAGCCGCCGACTAGCGGGGGCCCAAGAGACCCAGTACTTC.

This clonotype has only a few counts. The V gene is TRBV6-2 or TRBV6-3, the J gene TRBJ2-1; 14 bases agree with TRBD2. CDR3 length equals 15 residues. J gave up 7 bases and V 5 bases, and 4 bases lay outside the gene matches. The germline CDR1 and CDR2 sequences are MNHEY and SVGEGT. CDR3: CASSNGLAGGNEQFF. As DNA, the CDR3 is TGTGCCAGCAGTAACGGACTAGCGGGAGGTAATGAGCAGTTCTTC.

V usage is TRBV12-5 and J usage is TRBJ2-1; 12 bases map to TRBD2. The V gene's germline CDR1 is LGHNT and CDR2 FRNRAP. The CDR3 length is 17 residues. J gave up 7 bases and V 0 bases, and 7 bases lay outside the gene matches. CDR3 loop: CASGLVVLAGGMNEQFF. The CDR3 DNA sequence: TGTGCTAGTGGTTTGGTCGTGCTAGCGGGAGGGATGAATGAGCAGTTCTTC.

Only a few counts were recorded for this clonotype. V is TRBV7-9 and J is TRBJ1-4; D not certain. V was trimmed by 2 bases and J by 4 bases, leaving 5 bases between them. Germline loops: CDR1 SEHNR, CDR2 FQNEAQ (reference sequence). This CDR3 spans 13 amino acids. CDR3 DNA sequence: TGTGCCAGCAGCTTAAACTTTAATGAAAAACTGTTTTTT. Translation gives CASSLNFNEKLFF.

As concerns this clonotype: An end of the junction does not agree with germline; a read error may underlie this. The V and J genes are TRBV4-3 and TRBJ2-7; D not resolved. The length of the CDR3 is 14 residues. The germline CDR1 and CDR2 sequences are LGHNA and YSLEER. CDR3 nucleotide sequence: TGTGCCAGCAGCCAAGACCCAGAAATCTACGAGCAGTACTTC. Protein: CASSQDPEIYEQYF.

As to this clonotype: This could be a read error, since a much larger clone is one nucleotide away. This sequence joins TRBV29-1 and TRBJ1-5; the D gene is possibly TRBD1 (5 bases). CDR1 is SQVTM and CDR2 is ANQGSEA in the germline V gene. Trimming removed 8 bases from V and 0 bases from J, with 14 bases in between. This CDR3 comprises 14 residues. The CDR3 loop is CSTRQNYSNQPQHF. CDR3 DNA: TGCAGCACCCGACAGAATTATAGCAATCAGCCCCAGCATTTT.

This clonotype was found a few times. The rearrangement joins TRBV10-3 to TRBJ2-7; 7 positions agree with TRBD1. V trimming: 3 bases; J trimming: 2 bases; junction bases outside the gene matches: 13. CDR3 size: 17 residues. CDR1 ENHRY and CDR2 SYGVKD come from the germline V gene. This chain's CDR3 is CAISDPKDRAYPYEQYF. CDR3 in DNA: TGTGCCATCAGTGACCCCAAAGACAGGGCATACCCCTACGAGCAGTACTTC.

The chain couples TRBV28 to TRBJ2-3; 9 bases match TRBD2. Per the germline V gene, CDR1 is MDHEN and CDR2 is SYDVKM. V lost 4 bases, J lost 1 base, and 6 bases stayed unmatched. The CDR3 has 16 amino acids. The CDR3 spells CASSSATSGGTDTQYF. The CDR3 DNA follows: TGTGCCAGCAGTTCCGCGACTAGCGGAGGCACAGATACGCAGTATTTT.

This clonotype was detected a few times. This chain connects TRBV29-1 to TRBJ1-5; D unresolved. The V end lost 6 bases, the J end lost 7 bases, and 13 bases lay between the germline ends. Per the germline V gene, CDR1 is SQVTM and CDR2 is ANQGSEA. CDR3 length: 12 amino acids. The CDR3 bases are TGCAGCGTCGGGAGGGAAGGGCAGCCCCAGCATTTT. Its protein product is CSVGREGQPQHF.

This clonotype was picked up many times. In DNA form, the CDR3 reads TGTGCCAGCAGGACCTGGGGGGGCGCCGGCACTGAAGCTTTCTTT. It yields the protein CASRTWGGAGTEAFF. The chain links TRBV2 to TRBJ1-1; TRBD1 is a possible D gene (6 bases). Germline V gene data show CDR1 as SNHLY and CDR2 as FYNNEI. The CDR3 sequence is 15 residues long. V was shortened by 6 bases and J by 4 bases, with 18 bases between the two germline ends. Complete variable domain (other parts from reference TRBV2 and TRBJ1-1): EPEVTQTPSHQVTQMGQEVILRCVPISNHLYFYWYRQILGQKVEFLVSFYNNEISEKSEIFDDQFSVERPDGSNFTLKIRSTKLEDSAMYFCASRTWGGAGTEAFFGQGTRLTVV.

This clonotype was found many times. This chain connects TRBV29-1 to TRBJ1-2; the D gene is possibly TRBD1 (5 bases). Trimming removed 3 bases at V and 5 bases at J, with 19 bases between. This CDR3 contains 15 residues. Looked up from germline, CDR1 is SQVTM and CDR2 is ANQGSEA. CDR3 nucleotides: TGCAGCGTTGAGGAGCCGGCAGGGCCGATATATGGCTACACCTTC. Translation: CSVEEPAGPIYGYTF.

This rearrangement joins TRBV7-2 to TRBJ1-5; TRBD1 might be the D (5 bases). The germline CDR1 and CDR2 sequences are SGHTA and FQGNSA. CDR3 length equals 14 residues. Deletions cut 5 bases from V and 2 bases from J, with 10 bases between. The CDR3 region has the DNA TGTGCCAGCAGCCAGGGTAAGGGCAATCAGCCCCAGCATTTT. This translates into CASSQGKGNQPQHF.

Many counts were recorded for this clonotype. The gene calls are TRBV15 and TRBJ1-2, with a weak D call TRBD1 (5 bases). V dropped 0 bases and J dropped 4 bases, with 12 bases sitting between them. The length of the CDR3 is 15 residues. Germline lookup yields CDR1 LNHNV and CDR2 YYDKDF (reference sequence). CDR3 residues: CATSRDPAGLYGYTF. The CDR3, as DNA: TGTGCCACCAGCAGAGATCCCGCAGGGCTCTATGGCTACACCTTC.

This clonotype has at least ten counts. The chain recombines TRBV5-1 with TRBJ1-5; no reliable D call. Trimming left V 0 bases short and J 6 bases short, with 10 bases between. This CDR3 comprises 14 residues. CDR1 and CDR2 from the germline V gene are SGHRS and YFSETQ. CDR3 sequence reads: CASSLAVGSQPQHF. The CDR3 DNA sequence: TGCGCCAGCAGCTTGGCCGTGGGGAGTCAGCCCCAGCATTTT.

This clonotype has just a few counts. The chain couples TRBV6-6 to TRBJ1-1; TRBD1 might be the D (6 bases). This CDR3 contains 14 residues. Germline V gene sequence: CDR1 MNHNY, CDR2 SVGAGI (reference sequence). Trimming shortened V by 6 bases and J by 0 bases, and 11 bases separated the two germline ends. DNA for the CDR3: TGTGCCAGCAGCAGGGGACGGATGAACACTGAAGCTTTCTTT. Translating gives CASSRGRMNTEAFF.

Ten or more counts support this clonotype. V and J are TRBV5-1 and TRBJ1-1, with D uncertain. V dropped 0 bases and J dropped 7 bases, with 10 bases sitting between them. CDR3 length: 13 residues. Per germline, CDR1 SGHRS and CDR2 YFSETQ. The CDR3 DNA reads TGCGCCAGCAGCTTGGCCTTGGGATATGAAGCTTTCTTT. This sequence encodes CASSLALGYEAFF.

As regards this clonotype: Compared with germline, one end of the junction differs, possibly owing to a read error. V gene TRBV12-3 or TRBV12-4 combines with J gene TRBJ1-4; 8 bases map to TRBD1. The CDR3 is 15 amino acids. CDR3 sequence: CASSLDLGTGEKLFF. In DNA form, the CDR3 reads TGTGCCAGCAGCTTAGACCTCGGGACAGGAGAAAAACTGTTTTTT.

V is TRBV13 and J is TRBJ2-3; possibly TRBD2 for D (5 bases). This CDR3 has 18 residues. CDR1 is PRHDT and CDR2 is FYEKMQ in the germline V gene (reference sequence). The V end lost 5 bases, the J end lost 2 bases, and 23 bases lay between the germline ends. CDR3 amino acids: CASSPPRPSGDDTDTQYF. CDR3 in DNA: TGTGCCAGCAGCCCGCCTCGCCCCAGCGGAGACGACACAGATACGCAGTATTTT.

There are many counts of this clonotype. The V call is TRBV20-1, the J call TRBJ2-3; 7 bases are a match to TRBD1. The germline V gene encodes CDR1 DFQATT and CDR2 SNEGSKA (reference sequence). The trim removed 3 bases at V and 0 bases at J, leaving 6 bases unmatched. This CDR3 region has 15 residues. The CDR3, as DNA: TGCAGTGCTAGCCCGGGACAGACTAGCACAGATACGCAGTATTTT. Amino acid sequence: CSASPGQTSTDTQYF.

This clonotype was recorded many times. The chain's CDR3 is CSARAGISNQPQHF. In DNA, the CDR3 is TGCAGTGCTAGGGCAGGGATCTCAAATCAGCCCCAGCATTTT. J is TRBJ1-5 and V is TRBV20-1, with D perhaps matching TRBD1 (5 bases). From germline, CDR1 is DFQATT and CDR2 SNEGSKA (reference sequence). The CDR3 totals 14 residues. The V end lost 3 bases, the J end lost 4 bases, and 13 bases lay between the germline ends.

This clonotype turned up a few times. The chain is built from TRBV29-1 and TRBJ2-7; TRBD1 matches at 8 bases. The J segment lost 1 base and the V segment lost 4 bases, leaving 15 bases of the junction unmatched. Looked up from germline, CDR1 is SQVTM and CDR2 is ANQGSEA. The CDR3 spans 17 residues. CDR3 protein: CSVAGLGGTGFSYEQYF. In DNA form, the CDR3 reads TGCAGCGTTGCAGGGCTCGGCGGGACAGGTTTTTCCTACGAGCAGTACTTC.

This chain links TRBV7-8 with TRBJ1-1; D is unresolved. The CDR3 consists of 14 residues. CDR1 is SGHVS, CDR2 FQNEAQ, per germline. V lost 2 bases to trimming and J lost 0 bases, with 7 bases between them. CDR3 residues: CASSLRAMNTEAFF. DNA for the CDR3: TGTGCCAGCAGCTTACGAGCAATGAACACTGAAGCTTTCTTT. Together with reference TRBV7-8 and TRBJ1-1, the CDR3 gives the full variable domain: GAGVSQSPRYKVAKRGQDVALRCDPISGHVSLFWYQQALGQGPEFLTYFQNEAQLDKSGLPSDRFFAERPEGSVSTLKIQRTQQEDSAVYLCASSLRAMNTEAFFGQGTRLTVV.

In this sample, this clonotype turned up many times. CDR3 DNA: TGCGCCAGCAGCTTGACCGGGACGGCCTATGGCTACACCTTC. Residues: CASSLTGTAYGYTF. This chain links TRBV5-1 with TRBJ1-2, with D possibly being TRBD1 (5 bases). This CDR3 is built from 14 residues. With 1 base removed from V and 4 bases from J, the gap between germline ends came to 11 bases. Germline V gene sequence: CDR1 SGHRS, CDR2 YFSETQ.